The present T cell receptor (beta chain) was sequenced within a study of cytomegalovirus exposure and HLA in healthy donors. Notes on the study in general: Most TCR sequences proved rare, with some public TCRs found in many donors.

CDR3 length: 14 residues. Losses at the gene ends were 0 bases for V and 8 bases for J; bases not matched to a gene: 0. Germline assignment: CDR1 SGHAT and CDR2 FQNNGV. The PCR had 60 Vbeta and 13 Jbeta primers. The data were produced by immunoSEQ multiplex PCR, yet TCRdb's version contains in-frame clones alone and is incomplete. The repertoire consists of under 200,000 clones, with 75% to 80% occurring once and the leading ten covering approximately 5.4%. Donors counted as nominally healthy when sampled, yet unrecorded immune exposures were likely. A note on this clone: What it binds is unknown.

This clonotype was obtained from a woman aged 25 to 39 in good health and CMV-seropositive. The chain combines TRBV11-2 with TRBJ1-6; 8 positions match TRBD1. The sequenced sample was PBMCs. The DNA for the CDR3 is TGTGCCAGCAGCTTAGAGACAGGGGATTCACCCCTCCACTTT. Amino acids: CASSLETGDSPLHF.